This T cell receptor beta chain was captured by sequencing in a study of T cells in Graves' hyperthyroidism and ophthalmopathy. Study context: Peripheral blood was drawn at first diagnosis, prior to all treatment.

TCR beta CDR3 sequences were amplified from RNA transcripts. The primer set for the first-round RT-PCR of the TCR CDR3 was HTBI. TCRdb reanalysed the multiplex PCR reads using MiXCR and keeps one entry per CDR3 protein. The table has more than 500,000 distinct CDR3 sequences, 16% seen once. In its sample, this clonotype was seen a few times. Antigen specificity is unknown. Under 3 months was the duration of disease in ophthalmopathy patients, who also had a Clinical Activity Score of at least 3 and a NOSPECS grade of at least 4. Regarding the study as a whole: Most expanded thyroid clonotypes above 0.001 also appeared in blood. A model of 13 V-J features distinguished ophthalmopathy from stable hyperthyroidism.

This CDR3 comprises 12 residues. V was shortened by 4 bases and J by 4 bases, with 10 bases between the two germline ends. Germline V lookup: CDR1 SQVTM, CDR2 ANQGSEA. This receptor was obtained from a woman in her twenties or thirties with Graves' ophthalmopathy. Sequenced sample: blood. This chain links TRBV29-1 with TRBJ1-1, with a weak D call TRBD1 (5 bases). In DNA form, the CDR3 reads TGCAGCGTTGCCAGGGCCGGCACTGAAGCTTTCTTT. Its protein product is CSVARAGTEAFF.